This T cell receptor beta chain appears in the sequencing data of a study of T cell repertoires in cytomegalovirus infection. This clonotype was counted a few times. The antigen is not known. TCRdb processed the reads anew with MiXCR; each CDR3 protein has one entry. The data contain about half a million distinct CDR3 sequences, more than 30% of them singletons. CDR1 and CDR2 from the germline V gene are SGHTA and FQGTGA. The V end lost 3 bases, the J end lost 8 bases, and 13 bases lay between the germline ends. The CDR3 sequence is 13 residues long. The sequenced sample was cultured PBMCs, obtained from culture after CMV antigen stimulation. The sequence derives from a human donor in good health (CMV status not recorded). Some clones in this sample may be carry-over from other donors' samples. The rearrangement links TRBV7-3 to TRBJ1-2, with D hard to call. CDR3 coding DNA: TGTGCCAGCAGCTTTCCCGCTTTCGGAGGCTACACCTTC. Its protein product is CASSFPAFGGYTF.